The 10 T cell receptor beta chains below were found in one sample sequenced in a study of shared clonotypes between healthy human individuals. Sequencing used immunoSEQ multiplex PCR; TCRdb keeps in-frame clones, though not all of them. This table has around 980,000 clones, more than 75% appearing once. The sequencing input was memory CD4+ T cells from PBMCs. Subset given: CD45RA-negative fraction. These receptors all stem from a young man in good health. Some clones in this sample may be carry-over from other donors' samples.

The chain is built from TRBV28 and TRBJ2-7; D is uncertain. CDR1 and CDR2 from the germline V gene are MDHEN and SYDVKM. V was shortened by 2 bases and J by 4 bases, with 9 bases between the two germline ends. CDR3 length: 13 amino acids. In DNA form, the CDR3 reads TGTGCCAGCAGTTTACGGACCGTGTACGAGCAGTACTTC. It specifies CASSLRTVYEQYF.

Only a few counts were recorded for this clone. The same CDR3 arises from other DNA sequences in this sample as well. V is TRBV20-1 and J is TRBJ2-7; D gene uncertain. V was trimmed by 6 bases and J by 0 bases, leaving 3 bases between them. The CDR3 is made up of 10 amino acids. The germline gives CDR1 DFQATT, CDR2 SNEGSKA (reference sequence). The DNA for the CDR3 is TGCAGTGCCGGCTCCTACGAGCAGTACTTC. It specifies CSAGSYEQYF.

The V gene is TRBV9, the J gene TRBJ2-3, with D uncertain. From germline, CDR1 is SGDLS and CDR2 YYNGEE. This CDR3 is 14 amino acids long. Trimming shortened V by 0 bases and J by 3 bases, and 8 bases separated the two germline ends. This CDR3 reads CASSVDPRTDTQYF. The CDR3 nucleotides are TGTGCCAGCAGCGTAGACCCCCGTACAGATACGCAGTATTTT.

In regard to this clone: The same CDR3 is also encoded by other DNA sequences in this sample. The J gene is TRBJ2-1, the V gene TRBV28, with a possible D match to TRBD2 (6 bases). Germline CDR1 MDHEN, CDR2 SYDVKM. The CDR3 loop spans 15 amino acids. The germline V and J ends were trimmed by 3 bases and 0 bases, with 9 bases remaining between them. The CDR3, as DNA: TGTGCCAGCAGTTTGGGAGGAAGCTCCTACAATGAGCAGTTCTTC. Its translation is CASSLGGSSYNEQFF.

This chain connects TRBV4-2 to TRBJ2-3; D possibly uses TRBD1 or TRBD2 (5 bases each). Germline V gene data show CDR1 as LGHNA and CDR2 as YNFKEQ. Trimming shortened V by 1 base and J by 2 bases, and 16 bases separated the two germline ends. The CDR3 totals 17 residues. CDR3 DNA sequence: TGTGCCAGCAGCCAAGTAGGGGACCGCCGTGACACAGATACGCAGTATTTT. It translates to CASSQVGDRRDTDTQYF.

V usage is TRBV15 and J usage is TRBJ1-1; D not certain. In germline, CDR1 is LNHNV, CDR2 YYDKDF (reference sequence). The CDR3 is made up of 13 amino acids. Trimming removed 2 bases from V and 2 bases from J, with 6 bases in between. DNA of the CDR3: TGTGCCACCAGCAGAATTCCCAACACTGAAGCTTTCTTT. It codes for CATSRIPNTEAFF.

This clone has at least ten counts. The same CDR3 can be traced to other DNA sequences in this sample. The V and J genes are TRBV28 and TRBJ1-1; D may be TRBD1 (6 bases). Trimming cost V 6 bases and J 11 bases, with 19 bases left between them. Germline lookup yields CDR1 MDHEN and CDR2 SYDVKM. This CDR3 has 13 residues. The chain's CDR3 is CASRKTAGTLAFF. DNA of the CDR3: TGTGCCAGCAGGAAGACGGCCGGGACATTGGCTTTCTTT.

This clone came up a few times. The V call is TRBV19, the J call TRBJ2-3; D gene ambiguous. The CDR3 consists of 13 residues. Deletions cut 5 bases from V and 1 base from J, with 7 bases between. The germline CDR1 and CDR2 sequences are LNHDA and SQIVND (reference sequence). The CDR3 DNA follows: TGTGCCAGTAGTTGGGCCCGCACAGATACGCAGTATTTT. This gives the protein CASSWARTDTQYF. Together with reference TRBV19 and TRBJ2-3, the CDR3 gives the full variable domain: DGGITQSPKYLFRKEGQNVTLSCEQNLNHDAMYWYRQDPGQGLRLIYYSQIVNDFQKGDIAEGYSVSREKKESFPLTVTSAQKNPTAFYLCASSWARTDTQYFGPGTRLTVL.

The J gene is TRBJ1-1, the V gene TRBV5-4, with D perhaps matching TRBD1 (5 bases). Germline CDR1 SGHNT, CDR2 YYREEE (reference sequence). The V and J ends lost 1 base and 8 bases respectively, with 15 bases between them. The CDR3 runs 14 residues. The DNA for the CDR3 is TGTGCCAGCAGCTTGATCGAGACAGAGTCAGAAGCTTTCTTT. Amino acids: CASSLIETESEAFF. The complete variable domain, with remaining parts taken from reference TRBV5-4 and TRBJ1-1, reads ETGVTQSPTHLIKTRGQQVTLRCSSQSGHNTVSWYQQALGQGPQFIFQYYREEENGRGNFPPRFSGLQFPNYSSELNVNALELDDSALYLCASSLIETESEAFFGQGTRLTVV.

The V and J genes are TRBV18 and TRBJ2-1; D call uncertain. The CDR3 contains 15 residues. Germline CDR1 KGHSH, CDR2 LQKENI. Trimming removed 2 bases at V and 6 bases at J, with 14 bases between. The DNA of the CDR3 is TGTGCCAGCTCACCATACCAGCGTGTATCCAATGAGCAGTTCTTC. Translated, it gives CASSPYQRVSNEQFF.